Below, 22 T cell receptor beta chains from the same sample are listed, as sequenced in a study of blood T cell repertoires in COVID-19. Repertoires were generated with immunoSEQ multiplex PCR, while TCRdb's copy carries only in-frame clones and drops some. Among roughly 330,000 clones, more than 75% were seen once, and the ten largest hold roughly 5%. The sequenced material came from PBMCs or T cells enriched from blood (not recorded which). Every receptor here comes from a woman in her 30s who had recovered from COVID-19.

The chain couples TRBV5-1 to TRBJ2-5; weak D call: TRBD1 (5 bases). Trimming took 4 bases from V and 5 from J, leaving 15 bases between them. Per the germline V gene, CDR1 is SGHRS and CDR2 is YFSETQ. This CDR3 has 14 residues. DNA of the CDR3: TGCGCCAGCAGCCCCCGGACACCTCAGGAGACCCAGTACTTC. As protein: CASSPRTPQETQYF.

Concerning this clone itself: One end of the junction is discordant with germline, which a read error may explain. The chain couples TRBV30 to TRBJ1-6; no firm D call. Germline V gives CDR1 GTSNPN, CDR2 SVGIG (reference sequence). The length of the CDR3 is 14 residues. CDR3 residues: CAWGVETHNSPLHF. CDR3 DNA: TGTGCCTGGGGTGTGGAGACCCATAATTCACCCCTCCACTTT.

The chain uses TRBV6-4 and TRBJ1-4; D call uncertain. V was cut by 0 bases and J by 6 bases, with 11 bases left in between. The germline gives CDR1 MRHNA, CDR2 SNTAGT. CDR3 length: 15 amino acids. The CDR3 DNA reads TGTGCCAGCAGTGACTCGGCGGGAACGGATGAAAAACTGTTTTTT. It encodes CASSDSAGTDEKLFF.

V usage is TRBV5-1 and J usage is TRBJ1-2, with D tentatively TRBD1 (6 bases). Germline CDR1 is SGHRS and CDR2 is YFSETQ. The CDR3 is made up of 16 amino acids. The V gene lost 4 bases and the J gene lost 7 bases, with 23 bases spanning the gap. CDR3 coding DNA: TGCGCCAGCAGCCGACGAAGGGACACTACTCGGAGTGGCTACACCTTC. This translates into CASSRRRDTTRSGYTF.

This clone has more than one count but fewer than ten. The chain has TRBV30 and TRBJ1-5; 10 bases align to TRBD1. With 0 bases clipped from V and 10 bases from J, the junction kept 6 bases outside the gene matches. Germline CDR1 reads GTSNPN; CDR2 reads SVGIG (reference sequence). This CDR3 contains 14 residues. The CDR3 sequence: CAWSVGDRGGPQHF. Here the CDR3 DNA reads TGTGCCTGGAGTGTAGGGGACAGGGGAGGACCCCAGCATTTT.

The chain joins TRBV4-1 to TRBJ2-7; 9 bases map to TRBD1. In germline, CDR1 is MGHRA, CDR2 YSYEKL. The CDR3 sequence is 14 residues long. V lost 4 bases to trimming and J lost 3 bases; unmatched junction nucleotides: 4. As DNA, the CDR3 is TGCGCCAGCAGCCCCGACAGGGGGGTCTACGAGCAGTACTTC. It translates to CASSPDRGVYEQYF.

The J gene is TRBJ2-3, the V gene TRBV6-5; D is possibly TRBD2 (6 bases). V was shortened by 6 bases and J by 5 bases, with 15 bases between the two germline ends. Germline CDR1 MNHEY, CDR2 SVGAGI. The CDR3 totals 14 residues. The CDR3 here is CASRRAGRRDTQYF. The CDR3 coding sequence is TGTGCCAGCAGGCGAGCGGGCCGAAGAGATACGCAGTATTTT.

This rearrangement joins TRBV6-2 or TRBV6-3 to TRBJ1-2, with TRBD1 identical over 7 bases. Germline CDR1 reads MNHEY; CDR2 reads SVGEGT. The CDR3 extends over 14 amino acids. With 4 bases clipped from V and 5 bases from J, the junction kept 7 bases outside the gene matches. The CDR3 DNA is TGTGCCAGCAGTTCCCGGGACAGTTATTATGGCTACACCTTC. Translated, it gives CASSSRDSYYGYTF.

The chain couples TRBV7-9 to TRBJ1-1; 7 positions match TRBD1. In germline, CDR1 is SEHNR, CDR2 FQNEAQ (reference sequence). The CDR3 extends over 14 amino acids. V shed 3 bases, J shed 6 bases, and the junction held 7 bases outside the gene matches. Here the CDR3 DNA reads TGTGCCAGCAGCTTCCCACAGGGGTGGGCTGAAGCTTTCTTT. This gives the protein CASSFPQGWAEAFF.

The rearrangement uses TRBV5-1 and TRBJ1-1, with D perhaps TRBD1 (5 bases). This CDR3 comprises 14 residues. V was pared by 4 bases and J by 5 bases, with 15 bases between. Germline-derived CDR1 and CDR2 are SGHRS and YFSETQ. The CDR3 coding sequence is TGCGCCAGCAGCCAGGGTCCTCAAGGGACTGAAGCTTTCTTT. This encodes CASSQGPQGTEAFF.

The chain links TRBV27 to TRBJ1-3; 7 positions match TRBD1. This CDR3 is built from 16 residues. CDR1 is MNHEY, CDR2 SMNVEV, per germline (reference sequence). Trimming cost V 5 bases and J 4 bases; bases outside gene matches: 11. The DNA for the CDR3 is TGTGCCAGCAGTCCCAGACAGGGCTTAGCGGGAAACACCATATATTTT. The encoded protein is CASSPRQGLAGNTIYF.

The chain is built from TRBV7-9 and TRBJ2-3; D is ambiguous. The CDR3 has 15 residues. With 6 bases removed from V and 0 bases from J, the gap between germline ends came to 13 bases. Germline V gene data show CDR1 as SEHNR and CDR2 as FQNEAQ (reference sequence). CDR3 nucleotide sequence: TGTGCCAGCAGTATTTCGCTGGCTAGCACAGATACGCAGTATTTT. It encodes CASSISLASTDTQYF.

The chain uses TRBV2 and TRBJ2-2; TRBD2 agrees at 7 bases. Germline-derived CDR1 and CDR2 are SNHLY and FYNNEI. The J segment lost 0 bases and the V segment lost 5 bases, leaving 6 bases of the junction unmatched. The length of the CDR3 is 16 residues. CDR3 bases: TGTGCCAGCAGTAGGCTGGGGGGGACGAACACCGGGGAGCTGTTTTTT. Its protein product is CASSRLGGTNTGELFF.

The chain's CDR3 is CASSQDGGTLSGNTIYF. CDR3 nucleotide sequence: TGCGCCAGCAGCCAAGATGGAGGGACTCTCTCTGGAAACACCATATATTTT. J is TRBJ1-3 and V is TRBV4-1, with D perhaps matching TRBD1 (5 bases). Looked up from germline, CDR1 is MGHRA and CDR2 is YSYEKL. Trimming removed 0 bases at V and 0 bases at J, with 12 bases between. The CDR3 loop spans 17 amino acids.

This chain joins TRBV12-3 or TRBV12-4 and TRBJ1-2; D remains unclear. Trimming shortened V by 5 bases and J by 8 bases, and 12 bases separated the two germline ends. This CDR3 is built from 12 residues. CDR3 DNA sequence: TGTGCCAGCAGTCCCGGTTTCGAGGGCTACACCTTC. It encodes CASSPGFEGYTF.

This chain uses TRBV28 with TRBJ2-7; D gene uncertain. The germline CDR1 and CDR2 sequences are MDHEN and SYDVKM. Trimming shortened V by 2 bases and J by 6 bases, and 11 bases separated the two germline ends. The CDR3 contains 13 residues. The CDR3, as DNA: TGTGCCAGCAGTTTACCCCAGGCCCCCGAGCAGTACTTC. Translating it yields CASSLPQAPEQYF. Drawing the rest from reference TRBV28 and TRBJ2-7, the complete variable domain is DVKVTQSSRYLVKRTGEKVFLECVQDMDHENMFWYRQDPGLGLRLIYFSYDVKMKEKGDIPEGYSVSREKKERFSLILESASTNQTSMYLCASSLPQAPEQYFGPGTRLTVT.

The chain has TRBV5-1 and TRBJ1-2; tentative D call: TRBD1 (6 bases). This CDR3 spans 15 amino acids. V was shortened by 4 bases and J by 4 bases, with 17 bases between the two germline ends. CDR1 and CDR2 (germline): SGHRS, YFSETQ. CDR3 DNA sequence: TGCGCCAGCAGCCCCGGCTTGAGGGGGAGCTATGGCTACACCTTC. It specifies CASSPGLRGSYGYTF.

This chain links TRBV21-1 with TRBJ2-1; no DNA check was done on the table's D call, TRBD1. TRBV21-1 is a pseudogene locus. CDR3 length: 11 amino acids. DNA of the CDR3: TGTGCCAGCAGCATCGACAGGGAGAAGTTCTTC. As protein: CASSIDREKFF.

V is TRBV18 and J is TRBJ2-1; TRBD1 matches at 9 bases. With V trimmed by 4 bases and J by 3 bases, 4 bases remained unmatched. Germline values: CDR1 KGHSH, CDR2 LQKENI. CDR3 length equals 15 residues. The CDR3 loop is CASSLQGAIYNEQFF. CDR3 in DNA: TGTGCCAGCTCACTACAGGGGGCAATCTACAATGAGCAGTTCTTC. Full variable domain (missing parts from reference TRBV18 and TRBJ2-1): NAGVMQNPRHLVRRRGQEARLRCSPMKGHSHVYWYRQLPEEGLKFMVYLQKENIIDESGMPKERFSAEFPKEGPSILRIQQVVRGDSAAYFCASSLQGAIYNEQFFGPGTRLTVL.

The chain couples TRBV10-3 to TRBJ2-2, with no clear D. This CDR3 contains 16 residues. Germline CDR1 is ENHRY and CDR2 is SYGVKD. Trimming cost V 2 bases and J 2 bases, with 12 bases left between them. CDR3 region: CAISEGLNPNTGELFF. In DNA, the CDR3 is TGTGCCATCAGTGAGGGCCTCAACCCTAACACCGGGGAGCTGTTTTTT.

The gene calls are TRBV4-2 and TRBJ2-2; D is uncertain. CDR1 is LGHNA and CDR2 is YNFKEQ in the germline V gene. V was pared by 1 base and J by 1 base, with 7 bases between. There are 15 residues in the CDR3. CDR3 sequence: CASSQARGNTGELFF. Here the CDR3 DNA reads TGTGCCAGCAGCCAAGCTCGAGGGAACACCGGGGAGCTGTTTTTT.

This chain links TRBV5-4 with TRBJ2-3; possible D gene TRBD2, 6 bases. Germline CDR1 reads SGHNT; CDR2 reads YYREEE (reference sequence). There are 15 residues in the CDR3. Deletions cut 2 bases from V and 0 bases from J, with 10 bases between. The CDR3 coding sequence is TGTGCCAGCAGCTTCGGGGGTACTAGCACAGATACGCAGTATTTT. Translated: CASSFGGTSTDTQYF.